This T cell receptor beta chain appears in the sequencing data of a study of T cells in Graves' hyperthyroidism and ophthalmopathy. General study findings and limits: Expanded thyroid clonotypes (above 0.001) were mostly also found in blood.

Germline CDR1 is MDHEN and CDR2 is SYDVKM. The V end lost 5 bases, the J end lost 3 bases, and 10 bases lay between the germline ends. The CDR3 has 13 residues. Amplified TCR beta CDR3 regions came from RNA transcripts. Using the HTBI primer set, a first-round RT-PCR was run on the TCR CDR3. One entry per CDR3 protein, called by TCRdb with MiXCR from the multiplex PCR reads. Of around 300,000 distinct CDR3 sequences listed, roughly 13% were seen once; the top ten hold 6.5% to 10%. Uncontrolled infection, other autoimmune disease, pregnancy or lactation disqualified patients from enrolment. The source of the PBMCs was more than 9.5 ml of fresh peripheral blood. This clonotype was counted at least ten times. The antigen is unknown.

The TCR comes from a woman aged 40 to 49 with Graves' hyperthyroidism. Sequencing was done on a sample of blood. The V and J genes are TRBV28 and TRBJ2-5; D gene uncertain. The DNA of the CDR3 is TGTGCCAGCAGTCCCTCGGCAGAAGAGACCCAGTACTTC. Translating gives CASSPSAEETQYF. The whole variable domain, remainder taken from reference TRBV28 and TRBJ2-5, is DVKVTQSSRYLVKRTGEKVFLECVQDMDHENMFWYRQDPGLGLRLIYFSYDVKMKEKGDIPEGYSVSREKKERFSLILESASTNQTSMYLCASSPSAEETQYFGPGTRLLVL.